These 22 T cell receptor beta chains share one sample of origin, sequenced in a study of neurological immune-mediated disorders. MiXCR, run by TCRdb on the 5' RACE reads, gives a single entry per CDR3 protein. The sample carries 15,000 to 20,000 distinct CDR3 sequences, around a quarter recorded once. Sequencing was performed on PBMCs. The receptors originated from a man aged 50 to 60 with HTLV-1-associated myelopathy (HAM/TSP).

This clonotype was detected only a few times. The CDR3 loop reads CASSLRQFNYGYTF. In DNA, the CDR3 is TGTGCCAGCAGCTTAAGGCAGTTCAACTATGGCTACACCTTC. The chain couples TRBV11-2 to TRBJ1-2; D not certain. This CDR3 contains 14 residues. V was pared by 2 bases and J by 2 bases, with 9 bases between. In germline, CDR1 is SGHAT, CDR2 FQNNGV.

This sequence joins TRBV30 and TRBJ1-5; D ambiguous. V dropped 1 base and J dropped 7 bases, with 11 bases sitting between them. Germline V lookup: CDR1 GTSNPN, CDR2 SVGIG (reference sequence). The CDR3 is made up of 13 amino acids. This CDR3 is CAWSDRPGQPQHF. For the CDR3, the DNA is TGTGCCTGGAGTGATCGGCCAGGCCAGCCCCAGCATTTT.

This clonotype showed up just once. The chain carries TRBV4-1 and TRBJ1-5, with D perhaps matching TRBD1 (6 bases). Trimming pared 2 bases from V and 4 bases from J, leaving 15 bases between. The CDR3 is made up of 16 amino acids. Germline V CDR1 and CDR2: MGHRA, YSYEKL. The CDR3 DNA reads as TGCGCCAGCAGCCAAACGCCGGGACAACGAAATCAGCCCCAGCATTTT. Translated: CASSQTPGQRNQPQHF.

Judged by abundance, this clonotype is medium-sized (0.01 to 0.1%). The chain is built from TRBV20-1 and TRBJ1-1, with unresolved D. Germline CDR1 is DFQATT and CDR2 is SNEGSKA (reference sequence). The CDR3 covers 13 residues. Trimming took off 0 bases at V and 10 bases at J, with 15 bases between the two ends. Here the CDR3 DNA reads TGCAGTGCTAGAGATAGATCAGCCGCACGAGCTTTCTTT. It encodes CSARDRSAARAFF.

In its sample, this clonotype was seen a few times. The chain's CDR3 is CAWSPIHRVRAQHF. CDR3 DNA sequence: TGTGCCTGGAGTCCTATTCACAGGGTGCGGGCCCAGCATTTT. The chain links TRBV30 to TRBJ1-5; possible D gene TRBD1, 6 bases. Germline CDR1 and CDR2: GTSNPN and SVGIG (reference sequence). This CDR3 has 14 amino acids. Trimming left V 2 bases short and J 11 bases short, with 19 bases between.

This clonotype has a handful of counts. The rearrangement joins TRBV6-1 to TRBJ2-7; the match to TRBD1 covers 9 bases. The CDR3 sequence is 14 residues long. Per the germline V gene, CDR1 is MNHNS and CDR2 is SASEGT. The V gene end was trimmed by 4 bases and the J gene end by 10 bases; junction bases not matched to a gene: 11. Here the CDR3 DNA reads TGTGCCAGCAGTGGCAGGGACAGGGCTGGTTTTCAGTACTTC. Its translation: CASSGRDRAGFQYF.

This clonotype was observed a few times. This chain connects TRBV4-3 to TRBJ2-7; 9 bases agree with TRBD2. Germline CDR1 and CDR2: LGHNA and YSLEER. CDR3 length: 15 residues. V gave up 4 bases and J gave up 9 bases; unmatched junction bases: 13. The CDR3, as DNA: TGCGCCAGCAGCCCGACGACTAGCGGAGGCTTTGGGCAGTACTTC. Translating it yields CASSPTTSGGFGQYF.

With respect to this clonotype: The junction departs from the called germline gene at one end, perhaps through a read error. This sequence joins TRBV5-1 and TRBJ1-6; 7 bases align to TRBD1. Germline values: CDR1 SGHRS, CDR2 YFSETQ. The CDR3 runs to 12 residues. The CDR3 DNA reads as TGCGCCAGCGGAACAGGGGATTCACCCATCCACTTT. Encoded protein: CASGTGDSPIHF.

The chain is built from TRBV12-3 or TRBV12-4 and TRBJ2-3; 8 bases align to TRBD2. CDR3 length equals 14 residues. Losses at the gene ends were 7 bases for V and 1 base for J; bases not matched to a gene: 4. The CDR3 DNA sequence: TGTGCCAGCACTATTAGCGGGGGCACAGATACGCAGTATTTT. This encodes CASTISGGTDTQYF.

This chain joins TRBV6-2 or TRBV6-3 and TRBJ2-7; 8 nucleotides agree with TRBD1. With V trimmed by 6 bases and J by 1 base, 5 bases remained unmatched. Per germline, CDR1 MNHEY and CDR2 SVGEGT. The length of the CDR3 is 14 residues. The CDR3 DNA follows: TGTGCCAGCAGACCCCGGGACAGGTCCTACGAGCAGTACTTC. It specifies CASRPRDRSYEQYF.

The CDR3 nucleotides read TGTGCCAGCTCACCGCTCCCCTCCTACGAGCAGTACTTC. As protein: CASSPLPSYEQYF. This chain uses TRBV18 with TRBJ2-7; D is unresolved. Germline V CDR1 and CDR2: KGHSH, LQKENI. Trimming left V 3 bases short and J 0 bases short, with 6 bases between. CDR3 length: 13 amino acids.

The rearrangement joins TRBV7-9 to TRBJ2-1; 9 bases are a match to TRBD1. V gave up 4 bases and J gave up 8 bases; unmatched junction bases: 15. Germline loops: CDR1 SEHNR, CDR2 FQNEAQ (reference sequence). This CDR3 spans 17 amino acids. The CDR3 loop reads CASSSPPRDRAAYEQFF. Written as DNA, the CDR3 is TGTGCCAGCAGCTCACCGCCCCGGGACAGGGCAGCTTATGAGCAGTTCTTC.

The CDR3 reads CASSFNNRGLGNQPQHF. In nucleotides, the CDR3 is TGTGCCAGCAGCTTTAATAACAGGGGGCTTGGGAATCAGCCCCAGCATTTT. The J gene is TRBJ1-5, the V gene TRBV7-8, with TRBD1 matching over 9 bases. CDR3 length: 17 residues. Germline loops: CDR1 SGHVS, CDR2 FQNEAQ. Unmatched junction bases numbered 10, after V lost 3 bases and J lost 4 bases.

The V and J genes are TRBV7-2 and TRBJ2-1; TRBD2 matches 7 bases. Unmatched junction bases numbered 1, after V lost 5 bases and J lost 6 bases. The CDR3 spans 12 residues. Per the germline V gene, CDR1 is SGHTA and CDR2 is FQGNSA. The DNA of the CDR3 is TGTGCCAGCAGCCGGACTAGCAATGAGCAGTTCTTC. Amino acids: CASSRTSNEQFF.

This chain uses TRBV7-6 with TRBJ2-1; the match to TRBD2 covers 9 bases. The germline V gene has CDR1 SGHVS and CDR2 FNYEAQ. With V trimmed by 5 bases and J by 6 bases, 11 bases remained unmatched. The length of the CDR3 is 16 residues. CDR3 nucleotides: TGTGCCAGCAGCACCCCTAGCGGGGTGGGGAGCAATGAGCAGTTCTTC. This sequence encodes CASSTPSGVGSNEQFF.

V is TRBV30 and J is TRBJ2-7; maybe TRBD1 (6 bases). Trimming shortened V by 4 bases and J by 2 bases, and 9 bases separated the two germline ends. The length of the CDR3 is 12 residues. Germline-derived CDR1 and CDR2 are GTSNPN and SVGIG (reference sequence). The CDR3 coding sequence is TGTGCCTGGAAACAGGGTACCTACGAGCAGTACTTC. This sequence encodes CAWKQGTYEQYF.

This clonotype was detected a few times. The rearrangement links TRBV9 to TRBJ2-1; the D gene is possibly TRBD1 (6 bases). The germline gives CDR1 SGDLS, CDR2 YYNGEE. The CDR3 has 15 residues. Trimming shortened V by 0 bases and J by 10 bases, and 17 bases separated the two germline ends. The CDR3 sequence is CASSVGLGGQGEQFF. CDR3 nucleotide sequence: TGTGCCAGCAGCGTAGGTTTGGGTGGGCAGGGGGAGCAGTTCTTC.

This clonotype was seen repeatedly, ten times or more. The V and J genes are TRBV20-1 and TRBJ2-7; D is undetermined. The V end lost 6 bases, the J end lost 1 base, and 7 bases lay between the germline ends. The length of the CDR3 is 11 residues. The germline V gene encodes CDR1 DFQATT and CDR2 SNEGSKA (reference sequence). The CDR3 spells CSASGSYEQYF. The CDR3 DNA sequence: TGCAGTGCCTCGGGTTCCTACGAGCAGTACTTC.

This clonotype was seen repeatedly, ten times or more. The chain employs TRBV27 and TRBJ1-5; 8 bases map to TRBD1. The CDR3 spans 14 residues. J was trimmed by 3 bases and V by 7 bases; bases with no gene match: 5. CDR1 and CDR2 from the germline V gene are MNHEY and SMNVEV (reference sequence). CDR3 nucleotides: TGTGCCAGCACTCCAGGGGGCGTCAATCAGCCCCAGCATTTT. Its protein product is CASTPGGVNQPQHF.

V gene TRBV12-3 or TRBV12-4 combines with J gene TRBJ2-3; D possibly matches TRBD1 or TRBD2 (6 bases each). This CDR3 has 15 amino acids. Trimming stripped 6 bases from V and 3 bases from J, with 16 bases between. The chain's CDR3 is CASSVQGGETDTQYF. CDR3 nucleotides: TGTGCCAGCAGCGTACAGGGCGGGGAAACAGATACGCAGTATTTT.

This clonotype occurred many times. The chain employs TRBV7-6 and TRBJ2-3; D might be TRBD2 (5 bases). The germline V gene has CDR1 SGHVS and CDR2 FNYEAQ. The V gene lost 1 base and the J gene lost 8 bases, with 19 bases spanning the gap. The CDR3 totals 16 residues. CDR3 loop: CASSLGAAGVEVTQYF. The CDR3 DNA is TGTGCCAGCAGCTTAGGAGCGGCGGGCGTCGAGGTTACGCAGTATTTT.

This clonotype was recorded a few times. V usage is TRBV7-3 and J usage is TRBJ2-1; TRBD1 might be the D (6 bases). This CDR3 spans 15 amino acids. The germline V gene encodes CDR1 SGHTA and CDR2 FQGTGA. Trimming took 4 bases from V and 7 from J, leaving 17 bases between them. CDR3 sequence reads: CASSSRMRGMNEQFF. The CDR3 nucleotides read TGTGCCAGCAGCTCTAGAATGAGGGGGATGAATGAGCAGTTCTTC.